This entry lists 28 T cell receptor beta chains sequenced from one sample in a study of blood T cell repertoires in COVID-19. Sequenced by immunoSEQ multiplex PCR; TCRdb stores in-frame clones only, minus some. The table shows around 110,000 clones, with around 83% occurring only once. Sequencing was done on a sample of peripheral blood. The receptors were sampled from a man in his 70s with acute or convalescent COVID-19.

CDR3 amino acids: CASSPGRDYEQYF. DNA for the CDR3: TGTGCCAGCTCACCTGGACGGGACTACGAGCAGTACTTC. The V gene is TRBV18, the J gene TRBJ2-7; D may be TRBD2 (5 bases). CDR1 is KGHSH, CDR2 LQKENI, per germline. V lost 3 bases, J lost 3 bases, and 9 bases lay in between. This CDR3 spans 13 amino acids.

The V and J genes are TRBV3-1 (or the pseudogene TRBV3-2) and TRBJ2-1; 7 bases align to TRBD2. Trimming took 4 bases from V and 9 from J; bases not matched to a gene: 6. The CDR3 contains 13 residues. Germline assignment: CDR1 LGHDT and CDR2 YNNKEL (reference sequence). The CDR3 is CASSRKGGSEQFF. The DNA of the CDR3 is TGTGCCAGCAGCCGTAAGGGCGGGAGTGAGCAGTTCTTC.

V and J are TRBV6-1 and TRBJ1-4; the match to TRBD1 covers 8 bases. Germline V gene lookup returns CDR1 MNHNS and CDR2 SASEGT. The CDR3 is made up of 13 amino acids. V gave up 2 bases and J gave up 8 bases; unmatched junction bases: 1. The CDR3 loop is CASSEWTGEKLFF. The CDR3 nucleotides are TGTGCCAGCAGTGAATGGACAGGGGAAAAACTGTTTTTT.

This chain links TRBV7-9 with TRBJ2-5; TRBD1 aligns across 7 bases. CDR1 is SEHNR, CDR2 FQNEAQ, per germline (reference sequence). The CDR3 contains 15 residues. The V and J ends lost 4 bases and 2 bases, in that order; junction bases with no gene match: 7. The CDR3 protein is CASSYTGTAQETQYF. The CDR3 nucleotides are TGTGCCAGCAGCTACACCGGGACAGCTCAAGAGACCCAGTACTTC.

This clone has a single count. The chain uses TRBV24-1 and TRBJ1-2; 10 bases line up with TRBD1. Germline CDR1 is KGHDR and CDR2 is SFDVKD. V lost 6 bases to trimming and J lost 6 bases; unmatched junction nucleotides: 9. There are 15 residues in the CDR3. The DNA of the CDR3 is TGTGCCACCAGTCGAAGCGGACAGGGGGTTAATGGCTACACCTTC. Its protein product is CATSRSGQGVNGYTF.

This sequence joins TRBV6-5 and TRBJ1-1; the D gene is possibly TRBD1 (6 bases). CDR1 is MNHEY and CDR2 is SVGAGI in the germline V gene. Trimming pared 6 bases from V and 4 bases from J, leaving 18 bases between. The CDR3 covers 15 residues. The CDR3 DNA sequence: TGTGCCAGCAGCGTGGAAGGGGGAGTGGGCACTGAAGCTTTCTTT. Amino acids: CASSVEGGVGTEAFF.

This chain joins TRBV19 and TRBJ2-1; D is possibly TRBD2 (6 bases). Germline loops: CDR1 LNHDA, CDR2 SQIVND (reference sequence). The CDR3 runs 15 residues. V lost 2 bases and J lost 6, with 14 bases in between. The CDR3, as DNA: TGTGCCAGTAGTATAATGAGTCTTAGCGGCAATGAGCAGTTCTTC. It translates to CASSIMSLSGNEQFF.

V is TRBV7-3 and J is TRBJ2-7, with 7 bases identical to TRBD1. The V segment lost 5 bases and the J segment 5 bases; nucleotides outside the gene matches: 6. CDR1 is SGHTA, CDR2 FQGTGA, per germline. The CDR3 covers 13 residues. CDR3 region: CASSPTGRHEQYF. The CDR3 DNA follows: TGTGCCAGCAGCCCGACAGGGCGGCACGAGCAGTACTTC.

The genes are TRBV5-4 and TRBJ2-3; 10 nucleotides align to TRBD2. J lost 4 bases, V lost 5 bases, and 7 bases had no gene match. Germline CDR1 and CDR2: SGHNT and YYREEE (reference sequence). CDR3 length: 15 amino acids. The CDR3 DNA sequence: TGTGCCAGCAGAAGAGCGGGAGGGGAGCCAGATACGCAGTATTTT. Encoded protein: CASRRAGGEPDTQYF.

This chain joins TRBV15 and TRBJ2-1; weak D call: TRBD2 (5 bases). The CDR3 is 12 amino acids. Germline V gene data show CDR1 as LNHNV and CDR2 as YYDKDF (reference sequence). The germline V and J ends were trimmed by 4 bases and 12 bases, with 13 bases remaining between them. In DNA form, the CDR3 reads TGTGCCACCAGCACCATAGCGTTCCGGCAGTTCTTC. It is translated as CATSTIAFRQFF.

Only a few counts were recorded for this clone. V is TRBV2 and J is TRBJ1-1, with D unclear. The CDR3 is 12 residues long. Trimming removed 5 bases from V and 4 bases from J, with 8 bases in between. In germline, CDR1 is SNHLY, CDR2 FYNNEI. The DNA for the CDR3 is TGTGCCAGCAGTTACTCGGGCACTGAAGCTTTCTTT. Encoded protein: CASSYSGTEAFF.

This chain joins TRBV6-4 and TRBJ1-2; 9 bases agree with TRBD1. Germline CDR1 and CDR2: MRHNA and SNTAGT. Trimming at V came to 2 bases and at J to 7 bases, leaving 8 bases not matched to a gene. The CDR3 totals 15 residues. The CDR3 DNA sequence: TGTGCCAGCAGTGACGGGGCACAGGGGGCGCGTGGCTACACCTTC. Encoded protein: CASSDGAQGARGYTF.

The genes are TRBV28 and TRBJ1-2, with D perhaps TRBD1 (5 bases). Deletions cut 5 bases from V and 6 bases from J, with 19 bases between. The CDR3 length is 15 residues. Germline V gene lookup returns CDR1 MDHEN and CDR2 SYDVKM. Written as DNA, the CDR3 is TGTGCCAGCAGTATACCGGACAATTCGGGCCATGGCTACACCTTC. This codes for CASSIPDNSGHGYTF.

The V and J genes are TRBV30 and TRBJ1-5; possibly TRBD1 for D (6 bases). V was clipped by 4 bases and J by 3 bases, with 16 bases between them. The CDR3 is 15 amino acids. Germline CDR1 GTSNPN, CDR2 SVGIG (reference sequence). CDR3 amino acids: CAWTGEGRDNQPQHF. The CDR3 DNA sequence: TGTGCCTGGACAGGGGAGGGGCGGGACAATCAGCCCCAGCATTTT.

The V gene is TRBV24-1, the J gene TRBJ2-1, with 9 bases that match TRBD2. Germline trimming cut 8 bases from V and 6 bases from J; bases unmatched to any gene: 10. CDR1 is KGHDR, CDR2 SFDVKD, per germline. This CDR3 comprises 15 residues. CDR3 protein: CATTMSLAGPNEQFF. As DNA, the CDR3 is TGTGCCACCACAATGAGCCTAGCGGGACCCAATGAGCAGTTCTTC.

V and J are TRBV15 and TRBJ2-3, with D possibly matching TRBD1 (7 bases). The V and J ends lost 1 base and 6 bases respectively, with 11 bases between them. CDR1 and CDR2 (germline): LNHNV, YYDKDF (reference sequence). The CDR3 loop spans 14 amino acids. CDR3 in DNA: TGTGCCACCAGCAGAGCCAGGGGGGAGGATACGCAGTATTTT. Protein product: CATSRARGEDTQYF. Supplemented by reference TRBV15 and TRBJ2-3, the full variable domain reads DAMVIQNPRYQVTQFGKPVTLSCSQTLNHNVMYWYQQKSSQAPKLLFHYYDKDFNNEADTPDNFQSRRPNTSFCFLDIRSPGLGDTAMYLCATSRARGEDTQYFGPGTRLTVL.

The CDR3 here is CASRDGGGEQFF. In DNA form, the CDR3 reads TGTGCCAGCAGGGATGGGGGGGGTGAGCAGTTCTTC. The rearrangement links TRBV5-4 to TRBJ2-1; 7 bases map to TRBD2. V lost 5 bases, J lost 9 bases, and 5 bases stayed unmatched. CDR1 and CDR2 from the germline V gene are SGHNT and YYREEE (reference sequence). This CDR3 spans 12 amino acids.

CDR3 sequence: CASSRGTGGIYEQYF. In nucleotides, the CDR3 is TGTGCCAGCAGCCGAGGGACAGGGGGAATCTACGAGCAGTACTTC. The chain combines TRBV7-9 with TRBJ2-7; TRBD1 agrees at 11 bases. Trimming took 5 bases from V and 3 from J; bases not matched to a gene: 6. The CDR3 totals 15 residues. Per the germline V gene, CDR1 is SEHNR and CDR2 is FQNEAQ (reference sequence).

The genes are TRBV18 and TRBJ1-1; TRBD1 agrees at 9 bases. The trim removed 3 bases at V and 1 base at J, leaving 6 bases unmatched. The CDR3 totals 16 residues. Germline loops: CDR1 KGHSH, CDR2 LQKENI. The CDR3, as DNA: TGTGCCAGCTCACCCAACCCGGGACAGGGGAACACTGAAGCTTTCTTT. It is translated as CASSPNPGQGNTEAFF.

This clone was recorded only once. V gene TRBV6-1 combines with J gene TRBJ1-1; D may be TRBD1 (5 bases). Per germline, CDR1 MNHNS and CDR2 SASEGT. The CDR3 covers 13 residues. V was pared by 2 bases and J by 8 bases, with 12 bases between. This CDR3 reads CASSELGAQEAFF. DNA of the CDR3: TGTGCCAGCAGTGAACTAGGGGCCCAAGAAGCTTTCTTT.

This clone was found once. V usage is TRBV19 and J usage is TRBJ1-5; the match to TRBD1 covers 7 bases. Germline loops: CDR1 LNHDA, CDR2 SQIVND (reference sequence). V gave up 4 bases and J gave up 0 bases; unmatched junction bases: 9. This CDR3 is built from 17 residues. The CDR3 bases are TGTGCCAGTAGTAGCGGTCAGGGGGGATATAGCAATCAGCCCCAGCATTTT. It translates to CASSSGQGGYSNQPQHF.

Points on this clone: At the DNA level, this CDR3 is encoded by other sequences in the same sample as well. The rearrangement joins TRBV7-2 to TRBJ2-7; TRBD1 is a possible D gene (5 bases). Germline V gene sequence: CDR1 SGHTA, CDR2 FQGNSA. The CDR3 totals 14 residues. V dropped 5 bases and J dropped 0 bases, with 11 bases sitting between them. The CDR3 is CASSPDSSSYEQYF. In nucleotides, the CDR3 is TGTGCCAGCAGCCCAGACAGCAGCTCCTACGAGCAGTACTTC.

This clone was recorded a few times. The gene calls are TRBV2 and TRBJ1-5; no clear D. The CDR3 sequence is 17 residues long. The ends were cut back, 8 bases at V and 0 bases at J, with 20 bases in the middle. Germline CDR1 reads SNHLY; CDR2 reads FYNNEI. The CDR3 loop is CASSPQRAGYSNQPQHF. The DNA for the CDR3 is TGTGCCAGCTCCCCCCAGCGGGCGGGTTATAGCAATCAGCCCCAGCATTTT.

The chain joins TRBV7-3 to TRBJ2-1; D is ambiguous. Looked up from germline, CDR1 is SGHTA and CDR2 is FQGTGA. The CDR3 is 12 residues long. Trimming shortened V by 5 bases and J by 7 bases, and 9 bases separated the two germline ends. CDR3 coding DNA: TGTGCCAGCAGCCCCCCTTCGAATGAGCAGTTCTTC. Its translation: CASSPPSNEQFF.

This clone was detected once. The CDR3 region has the DNA TGTGCCAGCAGCTTAACAGTACAGTCAGGTCAAGAGACCCAGTACTTC. The encoded protein is CASSLTVQSGQETQYF. The chain carries TRBV7-3 and TRBJ2-5; D not resolved. The CDR3 totals 16 residues. V was pared by 0 bases and J by 2 bases, with 13 bases between. The germline V gene encodes CDR1 SGHTA and CDR2 FQGTGA. Filled out from reference TRBV7-3 and TRBJ2-5, the complete variable domain reads GAGVSQTPSNKVTEKGKYVELRCDPISGHTALYWYRQSLGQGPEFLIYFQGTGAADDSGLPNDRFFAVRPEGSVSTLKIQRTERGDSAVYLCASSLTVQSGQETQYFGPGTRLLVL.

The CDR3 bases are TGTGCCTGGATCCCCAGGTCCCGATCTTTCTATGGCTACACCTTC. Protein: CAWIPRSRSFYGYTF. V is TRBV30 and J is TRBJ1-2; no definite D call. The germline V and J ends were trimmed by 4 bases and 4 bases, with 19 bases remaining between them. The CDR3 is 15 residues long. From germline, CDR1 is GTSNPN and CDR2 SVGIG (reference sequence).

V and J are TRBV5-4 and TRBJ1-1; 8 bases map to TRBD1. This CDR3 has 15 amino acids. Unmatched junction bases numbered 8, after V lost 4 bases and J lost 3 bases. CDR1 is SGHNT, CDR2 YYREEE, per germline (reference sequence). The CDR3 region has the DNA TGTGCCAGCAGCGTACGAGACAGGGGAGACACTGAAGCTTTCTTT. Protein: CASSVRDRGDTEAFF.

This clone appeared once. This sequence joins TRBV5-1 and TRBJ1-1; D gene unclear. This CDR3 spans 14 amino acids. Germline CDR1 is SGHRS and CDR2 is YFSETQ. The V end lost 4 bases, the J end lost 0 bases, and 10 bases lay between the germline ends. The CDR3 spells CASSPSGVNTEAFF. Here the CDR3 DNA reads TGCGCCAGCAGCCCAAGCGGGGTGAACACTGAAGCTTTCTTT.